These 14 T cell receptor beta chains originate from one sample sequenced in a study of blood T cell repertoires in COVID-19. Clones were read by immunoSEQ multiplex PCR, and TCRdb kept only the in-frame ones, dropping some. This sample has about 230,000 clones, with roughly four fifths found just once. The sequenced sample consisted of peripheral blood. The receptors shown here come from a woman aged 50 to 60 with acute or convalescent COVID-19.

This sequence joins TRBV7-2 and TRBJ2-2, with TRBD1 matching 7 bases. Looked up from germline, CDR1 is SGHTA and CDR2 is FQGNSA. V was pared by 4 bases and J by 2 bases, with 7 bases of the junction left unmatched. The CDR3 is made up of 16 amino acids. This CDR3 reads CASSSRTGPNTGELFF. The CDR3 DNA is TGTGCCAGCAGCTCTAGGACAGGACCTAACACCGGGGAGCTGTTTTTT.

The chain recombines TRBV30 with TRBJ2-1; no clear D gene. This CDR3 region has 13 residues. In germline, CDR1 is GTSNPN, CDR2 SVGIG (reference sequence). The ends were cut back, 8 bases at V and 3 bases at J, with 14 bases in the middle. DNA for the CDR3: TGTGCCGGCTTACAGAGAAACTACAATGAGCAGTTCTTC. Translated, it gives CAGLQRNYNEQFF.

The V and J genes are TRBV6-5 and TRBJ2-1; D might be TRBD1 (5 bases). The length of the CDR3 is 13 residues. Germline lookup yields CDR1 MNHEY and CDR2 SVGAGI. The V and J ends lost 8 bases and 1 base respectively, with 9 bases between them. The CDR3: CASDQGSYNEQFF. The CDR3 nucleotides read TGTGCCAGCGATCAGGGTTCCTACAATGAGCAGTTCTTC.

The V and J genes are TRBV2 and TRBJ1-6; D is perhaps TRBD1 (6 bases). With 8 bases removed from V and 7 bases from J, the gap between germline ends came to 9 bases. The germline gives CDR1 SNHLY, CDR2 FYNNEI. This CDR3 is built from 12 residues. CDR3 DNA sequence: TGTGCCAGCGGTACAGGGAATTCACCCCTCCACTTT. It specifies CASGTGNSPLHF.

The chain links TRBV7-2 to TRBJ2-1, with 9 bases that match TRBD1. The trim removed 4 bases at V and 2 bases at J, leaving 3 bases unmatched. This CDR3 region has 15 residues. Germline V gene sequence: CDR1 SGHTA, CDR2 FQGNSA. The CDR3 loop is CASSSRQGAYNEQFF. CDR3 nucleotides: TGTGCCAGCAGCTCCCGACAGGGGGCCTACAATGAGCAGTTCTTC. The full variable domain, completed using reference TRBV7-2 and TRBJ2-1, is GAGVSQSPSNKVTEKGKDVELRCDPISGHTALYWYRQSLGQGLEFLIYFQGNSAPDKSGLPSDRFSAERTGGSVSTLTIQRTQQEDSAVYLCASSSRQGAYNEQFFGPGTRLTVL.

This clone was found a few times. The conserved final phenylalanine or tryptophan is absent from the CDR3, which likely points to a read error. Because the CDR3's place on the DNA is in doubt, the DNA is left out and the CDR3 is given as listed by TCRdb. The rearrangement joins TRBV21-1 to TRBJ1-2. TRBV21-1 is described as a pseudogene. Inclusive of both ends, the CDR3 amounts to 9 amino acids. CDR3 residues: CASSSTGTL.

J is TRBJ2-3 and V is TRBV7-9; 9 bases are a match to TRBD2. This CDR3 has 17 amino acids. With V trimmed by 3 bases and J by 7 bases, 14 bases remained unmatched. In germline, CDR1 is SEHNR, CDR2 FQNEAQ (reference sequence). The CDR3 spells CASSLPYGGGAGNTQYF. In nucleotides, the CDR3 is TGTGCCAGCAGCTTGCCGTACGGCGGGGGGGCTGGTAATACGCAGTATTTT.

This clone was seen once. V is TRBV9 and J is TRBJ2-1; 11 positions match TRBD2. V lost 3 bases to trimming and J lost 1 base; unmatched junction nucleotides: 3. From germline, CDR1 is SGDLS and CDR2 YYNGEE. CDR3 length equals 16 residues. The CDR3 reads CASSDIAGGSYNEQFF. DNA of the CDR3: TGTGCCAGCAGCGACATAGCGGGGGGGTCCTACAATGAGCAGTTCTTC. Together with reference TRBV9 and TRBJ2-1, the CDR3 gives the full variable domain: DSGVTQTPKHLITATGQRVTLRCSPRSGDLSVYWYQQSLDQGLQFLIQYYNGEERAKGNILERFSAQQFPDLHSELNLSSLELGDSALYFCASSDIAGGSYNEQFFGPGTRLTVL.

The rearrangement links TRBV9 to TRBJ2-3; tentatively, D is TRBD1 (5 bases). The CDR3 is made up of 14 amino acids. Trimming removed 0 bases from V and 6 bases from J, with 11 bases in between. In germline, CDR1 is SGDLS, CDR2 YYNGEE. CDR3 amino acids: CASSVEGAPDTQYF. CDR3 coding DNA: TGTGCCAGCAGCGTAGAAGGGGCGCCCGATACGCAGTATTTT.

The rearrangement links TRBV5-1 to TRBJ2-3; possibly TRBD2 for D (5 bases). There are 15 residues in the CDR3. From germline, CDR1 is SGHRS and CDR2 YFSETQ. Trimming left V 1 base short and J 1 base short, with 10 bases between. The CDR3, as DNA: TGCGCCAGCAGCTTGAGCGGCCCCCGCACAGATACGCAGTATTTT. It codes for CASSLSGPRTDTQYF.

The rearrangement uses TRBV30 and TRBJ1-5; perhaps TRBD1 as D (6 bases). Germline V gives CDR1 GTSNPN, CDR2 SVGIG (reference sequence). The CDR3 contains 12 residues. Trimming shortened V by 7 bases and J by 0 bases, and 7 bases separated the two germline ends. DNA for the CDR3: TGTGCCTACAGGGATAGCAATCAGCCCCAGCATTTT. As protein: CAYRDSNQPQHF.

The genes are TRBV18 and TRBJ2-1; 11 bases are a match to TRBD2. J lost 0 bases, V lost 0 bases, and 1 base had no gene match. CDR1 and CDR2 (germline): KGHSH, LQKENI. The CDR3 extends over 17 amino acids. The CDR3 region has the DNA TGTGCCAGCTCACCACCGGGACTAGCGGTCTCCTACAATGAGCAGTTCTTC. Its translation is CASSPPGLAVSYNEQFF.

This chain joins TRBV5-1 and TRBJ1-5, with 10 bases aligning to TRBD1. The CDR3 runs to 15 residues. V was clipped by 5 bases and J by 4 bases; unmatched bases: 6. Germline V CDR1 and CDR2: SGHRS, YFSETQ. This CDR3 is CASSPGTGENQPQHF. Written as DNA, the CDR3 is TGCGCCAGCAGTCCCGGGACAGGGGAGAATCAGCCCCAGCATTTT.

The chain employs TRBV11-2 and TRBJ2-7; 8 nucleotides line up with TRBD1. V lost 4 bases to trimming and J lost 2 bases; unmatched junction nucleotides: 4. Germline V lookup: CDR1 SGHAT, CDR2 FQNNGV. The CDR3 is 14 residues long. CDR3 DNA: TGTGCCAGCAGCTACGACAGGGGACCCTACGAGCAGTACTTC. Protein product: CASSYDRGPYEQYF.